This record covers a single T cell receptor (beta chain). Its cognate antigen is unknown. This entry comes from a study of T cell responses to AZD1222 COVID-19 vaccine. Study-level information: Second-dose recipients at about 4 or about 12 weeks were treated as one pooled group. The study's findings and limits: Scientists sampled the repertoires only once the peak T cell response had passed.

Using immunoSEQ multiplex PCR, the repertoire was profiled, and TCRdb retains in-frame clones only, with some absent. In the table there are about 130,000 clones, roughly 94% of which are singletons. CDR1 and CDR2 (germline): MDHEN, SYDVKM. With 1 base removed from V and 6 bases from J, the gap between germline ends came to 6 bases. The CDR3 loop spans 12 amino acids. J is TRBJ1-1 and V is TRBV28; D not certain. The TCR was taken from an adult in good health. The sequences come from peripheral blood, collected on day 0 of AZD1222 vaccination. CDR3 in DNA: TGTGCCAGCAGTTTATTACCAGCTGAAGCTTTCTTT. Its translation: CASSLLPAEAFF.